A selection of T cell receptor beta chains follows, all from one sample in a study of T cell responses to AZD1222 COVID-19 vaccine. Assay used: immunoSEQ multiplex PCR; TCRdb lists only in-frame clones, some missing. The data show about 200,000 clones, about 86% seen once. The input for sequencing was peripheral blood, taken on day 0 of AZD1222 vaccination. The receptors here all came from an adult in good health. The CDR3 runs from the conserved cysteine through the conserved F or W. D genes are given only for firm matches. The size field is filled for only some rows; it gives once, few, many or a size class.

j_call v_call clone_size d_call cdr3_aa cdr3_nt
TRBJ1-2 TRBV9 NA NA CASSDTGLYGYTF TGTGCCAGCAGCGACACAGGGCTCTATGGCTACACCTTC
TRBJ2-1 TRBV4-1 NA NA CASSQDGEGEQFF TGCGCCAGCAGCCAAGATGGAGAAGGAGAGCAGTTCTTC
TRBJ2-5 TRBV10-3 NA NA CAISDPPAGQETQYF TGTGCCATCAGTGACCCACCTGCGGGTCAAGAGACCCAGTACTTC
TRBJ2-5 TRBV21-1 NA NA CASSSRGAVGTQYF TGTGCCAGCAGCTCCCGGGGGGCAGTCGGGACCCAGTACTTC
TRBJ2-7 TRBV19 NA NA CASSITAGRQQEQYF TGTGCCAGTAGTATTACAGCCGGGAGACAGCAGGAGCAGTACTTC
TRBJ2-5 TRBV19 NA NA CASSINSLETQYF TGTGCCAGTAGTATTAATAGTCTCGAGACCCAGTACTTC
TRBJ2-1 TRBV4-3 NA NA CASSQDRKAPLDEQFF TGCGCCAGCAGCCAAGATAGAAAGGCCCCGTTGGATGAGCAGTTCTTC
TRBJ1-1 TRBV5-4 few NA CASSSVGGNTEAFF TGTGCCAGCAGCTCGGTCGGGGGGAACACTGAAGCTTTCTTT
TRBJ1-2 TRBV2 once NA CASSNNDRGYTF TGTGCCAGCAGCAATAACGACCGGGGCTACACCTTC
TRBJ2-3 TRBV4-2 once TRBD2 CASSPRARGATDTQYF TGTGCCAGCAGCCCCAGGGCGCGGGGGGCGACAGATACGCAGTATTTT
TRBJ2-5 TRBV3-1/TRBV3-2 once TRBD2 CASSQLAGVETQYF TGTGCCAGCAGCCAACTGGCGGGGGTTGAGACCCAGTACTTC
TRBJ2-7 TRBV29-1 NA NA CSVDGDTPYEQYF TGCAGCGTTGACGGGGACACACCCTACGAGCAGTACTTC
TRBJ2-7 TRBV12-3/TRBV12-4 NA NA CASSTRGSYEQYF TGTGCCAGCAGTACCCGAGGCTCCTACGAGCAGTACTTC
TRBJ1-2 TRBV27 NA TRBD1 CASSLSWRQGASYGYTF TGTGCCAGCAGTTTATCGTGGCGGCAGGGGGCGTCCTATGGCTACACCTTC
TRBJ1-2 TRBV6-2/TRBV6-3 NA NA CASSRTEGLYGYTF TGTGCCAGCAGTCGGACAGAGGGTCTCTATGGCTACACCTTC
TRBJ2-5 TRBV19 NA NA CASSTRDPLTQYF TGTGCCAGTAGTACCCGGGACCCTCTGACCCAGTACTTC
TRBJ2-7 TRBV2 NA NA CASTFSYEQYF TGTGCCAGCACGTTCTCCTACGAGCAGTACTTC
TRBJ1-4 TRBV25-1 NA TRBD1 CASSDTGGVHEKLFF TGTGCCAGCAGTGATACAGGGGGGGTTCATGAAAAACTGTTTTTT
TRBJ1-2 TRBV4-1 NA NA CASSQVGRTRQYGYTF TGCGCCAGCAGCCAAGTAGGGAGGACGAGACAATATGGCTACACCTTC
TRBJ1-4 TRBV4-1 NA TRBD1 CASSQVDRDHEKLFF TGCGCCAGCAGCCAAGTGGACAGGGACCATGAAAAACTGTTTTTT
TRBJ1-2 TRBV19 NA NA CASSDQGWGYGYTF TGTGCCAGTAGCGATCAGGGATGGGGCTATGGCTACACCTTC
TRBJ2-5 TRBV15 NA NA CATSRDLETQYF TGTGCCACCAGCAGAGATCTCGAGACCCAGTACTTC
TRBJ2-2 TRBV11-3 NA NA CASWAANTGELFF TGTGCCAGCTGGGCAGCAAACACCGGGGAGCTGTTTTTT
TRBJ1-2 TRBV5-4 NA TRBD1 CASSLATLGTGGGYTF TGTGCCAGCAGCTTGGCCACGCTTGGGACAGGGGGCGGCTACACCTTC
TRBJ2-7 TRBV6-5 NA NA CASRDGGSYEQYF TGTGCCAGCAGGGACGGCGGTTCCTACGAGCAGTACTTC
TRBJ1-4 TRBV9 NA TRBD1 CASSERGGYATNEKLFF TGTGCCAGCAGCGAAAGAGGGGGCTACGCAACTAATGAAAAACTGTTTTTT
TRBJ1-5 TRBV9 NA NA CASRGQEGVQPQHF TGTGCCAGCAGGGGGCAGGAGGGGGTTCAGCCCCAGCATTTT
TRBJ1-6 TRBV18 NA NA CASSPDGRNSPLHF TGTGCCAGCTCACCCGACGGGAGAAATTCACCCCTCCACTTT
TRBJ1-1 TRBV12-3/TRBV12-4 NA NA CASSPDIEAFF TGTGCCAGCAGCCCGGACATCGAAGCTTTCTTT
TRBJ1-5 TRBV28 NA NA CASSPPTPSNQPQHF TGTGCCAGCAGTCCACCGACACCTAGCAATCAGCCCCAGCATTTT
TRBJ1-1 TRBV7-2 few NA CASSLGLTANTEAFF TGTGCCAGCAGCTTAGGGCTAACAGCCAACACTGAAGCTTTCTTT
TRBJ2-7 TRBV9 NA TRBD2 CASSVAGGPHEQYF TGTGCCAGCAGCGTAGCGGGGGGGCCCCACGAGCAGTACTTC
TRBJ1-3 TRBV14 NA NA CASSLPGGLGNTIYF TGTGCCAGCAGCCTACCGGGGGGGCTCGGAAACACCATATATTTT
TRBJ2-7 TRBV7-9 NA NA CASSLREKTYEQYF TGTGCCAGCAGCTTACGGGAGAAAACCTACGAGCAGTACTTC
TRBJ1-5 TRBV4-1 once NA CASSQDEGPQPQHF TGCGCCAGCAGCCAAGATGAGGGGCCTCAGCCCCAGCATTTT
TRBJ1-5 TRBV15 NA TRBD1 CATSLGQGKLNQPQHF TGTGCCACCAGCCTAGGACAGGGGAAACTCAATCAGCCCCAGCATTTT
TRBJ2-6 TRBV7-3 NA NA CASSPSSGANVLTF TGTGCCAGCAGCCCGAGCTCTGGGGCCAACGTCCTGACTTTC
TRBJ2-7 TRBV10-2 NA NA CASSRPAYEQYF TGCGCCAGCTCGCGACCGGCCTACGAGCAGTACTTC
TRBJ2-2 TRBV5-1 NA TRBD1 CASSRSRQGAGELFF TGCGCCAGCAGCCGCTCGCGACAGGGTGCCGGGGAGCTGTTTTTT
TRBJ2-1 TRBV6-1 NA NA CASSQASYNEQFF TGTGCCAGCAGTCAAGCGTCATACAATGAGCAGTTCTTC
TRBJ1-2 TRBV29-1 NA NA CSPLEANYGYTF TGCAGCCCGTTGGAGGCTAACTATGGCTACACCTTC
TRBJ1-2 TRBV30 NA NA CAWSVGRAGYTF TGTGCCTGGAGTGTGGGGAGGGCTGGCTACACCTTC
TRBJ2-5 TRBV5-4 NA TRBD2 CASSRWGTSGQETQYF TGTGCCAGCAGCCGGTGGGGGACTAGCGGGCAAGAGACCCAGTACTTC
TRBJ1-2 TRBV5-4 NA NA CASSSTEFYGYTF TGTGCCAGCAGCTCGACGGAATTCTATGGCTACACCTTC
TRBJ1-3 TRBV7-8 NA NA CASRPPGRRAGNTIYF TGTGCCAGCAGACCCCCGGGACGAAGGGCTGGAAACACCATATATTTT